The 26 T cell receptor beta chains in this list originate from one sample, sequenced in a study of cytomegalovirus exposure and HLA in healthy donors. Measured with immunoSEQ multiplex PCR; TCRdb has only the in-frame clones, and not every one. Altogether about 200,000 clones are present, around nine tenths being singletons, with the ten largest covering just under 3%. The sample comprised PBMCs. These receptors were taken from a woman aged 18-29 years in good health and CMV-seronegative.

The chain links TRBV7-8 to TRBJ2-5, with 9 bases matching TRBD1. This CDR3 region has 13 residues. The V segment lost 5 bases and the J segment 5 bases; nucleotides outside the gene matches: 3. Germline V lookup: CDR1 SGHVS, CDR2 FQNEAQ. CDR3 sequence: CASSRDREETQYF. CDR3 sequence (DNA): TGTGCCAGCAGCCGGGACAGGGAGGAGACCCAGTACTTC.

Worth noting for this clone: This CDR3 is also generated by other DNA sequences in the sample. J is TRBJ1-1 and V is TRBV18, with 7 positions matching TRBD1. Per the germline V gene, CDR1 is KGHSH and CDR2 is LQKENI. The V and J ends lost 3 bases and 3 bases, in that order; junction bases with no gene match: 1. The CDR3 contains 13 residues. CDR3 coding DNA: TGTGCCAGCTCACCTGGACAGGACACTGAAGCTTTCTTT. This sequence encodes CASSPGQDTEAFF.

V usage is TRBV6-1 and J usage is TRBJ2-3; 14 nucleotides agree with TRBD2. CDR3 length: 18 residues. V was pared by 4 bases and J by 4 bases, with 10 bases of the junction left unmatched. Per the germline V gene, CDR1 is MNHNS and CDR2 is SASEGT. The CDR3, as DNA: TGTGCCAGCAGTGCAACCGGGACTAGCGGGAGCTTTGCAGATACGCAGTATTTT. This gives the protein CASSATGTSGSFADTQYF.

The sample holds a few counts of this clone. The V call is TRBV6-1, the J call TRBJ2-7; D may be TRBD1 (6 bases). Germline loops: CDR1 MNHNS, CDR2 SASEGT. The CDR3 loop spans 12 amino acids. V lost 6 bases, J lost 6 bases, and 12 bases lay in between. The CDR3 bases are TGTGCCAGCAGCTTACAGGGACGCGAGCAGTACTTC. It yields the protein CASSLQGREQYF.

This chain links TRBV4-1 with TRBJ1-2, with TRBD1 as a possible D gene (6 bases). This CDR3 is built from 16 residues. V was clipped by 3 bases and J by 1 base, with 15 bases between them. The germline V gene has CDR1 MGHRA and CDR2 YSYEKL. The CDR3 protein is CASSHPDSLLNYGYTF. In DNA, the CDR3 is TGCGCCAGCAGCCACCCGGACAGCCTTCTTAACTATGGCTACACCTTC.

A single count supports this clone. V and J are TRBV2 and TRBJ2-1; D possibly corresponds to TRBD2 (5 bases). Germline-derived CDR1 and CDR2 are SNHLY and FYNNEI. The V gene lost 4 bases and the J gene lost 2 bases, with 12 bases spanning the gap. The CDR3 is 15 amino acids. This chain's CDR3 is CASSGTSSAYNEQFF. The CDR3 nucleotides read TGTGCCAGCAGTGGAACTAGTAGCGCCTACAATGAGCAGTTCTTC.

The sample holds a few counts of this clone. The chain recombines TRBV19 with TRBJ1-5; weak D call: TRBD1 (6 bases). Trimming took off 7 bases at V and 4 bases at J, with 14 bases between the two ends. The CDR3 is 14 amino acids. CDR1 is LNHDA, CDR2 SQIVND, per germline (reference sequence). CDR3 region: CASTTGLTNQPQHF. The CDR3 DNA reads TGTGCCAGTACGACAGGTCTTACAAATCAGCCCCAGCATTTT. Filled out from reference TRBV19 and TRBJ1-5, the complete variable domain reads DGGITQSPKYLFRKEGQNVTLSCEQNLNHDAMYWYRQDPGQGLRLIYYSQIVNDFQKGDIAEGYSVSREKKESFPLTVTSAQKNPTAFYLCASTTGLTNQPQHFGDGTRLSIL.

This clone appeared once. The chain uses TRBV7-6 and TRBJ2-1; TRBD2 matches at 10 bases. Germline loops: CDR1 SGHVS, CDR2 FNYEAQ. Trimming at V came to 1 base and at J to 9 bases, leaving 6 bases not matched to a gene. The CDR3 consists of 15 residues. Here the CDR3 DNA reads TGTGCCAGCAGCTTAGGCCTAGCGGGAGCCCTTGAGCAGTTCTTC. Translation gives CASSLGLAGALEQFF.

This clone was seen more than once but under ten times. The chain recombines TRBV29-1 with TRBJ1-1; D unresolved. Germline V gene data show CDR1 as SQVTM and CDR2 as ANQGSEA. This CDR3 is 13 amino acids long. V dropped 3 bases and J dropped 0 bases, with 8 bases sitting between them. The DNA for the CDR3 is TGCAGCGTTGAGGCCCAACTGAACACTGAAGCTTTCTTT. It yields the protein CSVEAQLNTEAFF.

The CDR3 sequence is CASRGTASPSGYTF. The CDR3 DNA reads TGTGCCAGCAGGGGGACAGCCTCACCAAGTGGCTACACCTTC. The V gene is TRBV28, the J gene TRBJ1-2; TRBD1 agrees at 7 bases. J was trimmed by 7 bases and V by 6 bases; bases with no gene match: 11. CDR1 is MDHEN and CDR2 is SYDVKM in the germline V gene. This CDR3 spans 14 amino acids.

The chain uses TRBV29-1 and TRBJ2-3, with 16 bases matching TRBD2. The CDR3 is 16 residues long. The V segment lost 6 bases and the J segment 4 bases; nucleotides outside the gene matches: 7. CDR1 and CDR2 from the germline V gene are SQVTM and ANQGSEA. The CDR3 loop is CSVAGTSGRAPDTQYF. Here the CDR3 DNA reads TGCAGCGTAGCCGGGACTAGCGGGAGGGCCCCAGATACGCAGTATTTT.

V gene TRBV7-9 combines with J gene TRBJ1-3; 7 bases align to TRBD1. The V and J ends lost 5 bases and 3 bases, in that order; junction bases with no gene match: 10. The CDR3 length is 16 residues. From germline, CDR1 is SEHNR and CDR2 FQNEAQ (reference sequence). CDR3 region: CASSTEDREIGNTIYF. CDR3 bases: TGTGCCAGCAGCACCGAAGACAGGGAAATTGGAAACACCATATATTTT.

This clone occurred a few times. V gene TRBV27 combines with J gene TRBJ2-7; TRBD2 matches at 8 bases. The junction had 6 bases not matched to a gene; V was cut back by 5 bases and J by 6 bases. This CDR3 region has 13 residues. Germline V gene lookup returns CDR1 MNHEY and CDR2 SMNVEV (reference sequence). In DNA, the CDR3 is TGTGCCAGCAGTCTGGGACTAGTCGGCGAGCAGTACTTC. It is translated as CASSLGLVGEQYF.

This rearrangement joins TRBV29-1 to TRBJ2-2; D is uncertain. Trimming pared 4 bases from V and 1 base from J, leaving 4 bases between. The CDR3 covers 12 residues. Germline assignment: CDR1 SQVTM and CDR2 ANQGSEA. The CDR3 nucleotides are TGCAGCGTTGTTCAGAACACCGGGGAGCTGTTTTTT. Translated: CSVVQNTGELFF.

The sample holds a few counts of this clone. This chain uses TRBV11-1 with TRBJ1-1, with D uncertain. The CDR3 spans 13 residues. Looked up from germline, CDR1 is SGHAT and CDR2 is FQDESV (reference sequence). Trimming stripped 3 bases from V and 6 bases from J, with 11 bases between. The CDR3 loop is CASSLGTASEAFF. As DNA, the CDR3 is TGTGCCAGCAGCTTGGGCACAGCTTCTGAAGCTTTCTTT.

This sequence joins TRBV28 and TRBJ1-2; D unresolved. The CDR3 contains 12 residues. V was trimmed by 6 bases and J by 4 bases, leaving 9 bases between them. CDR1 is MDHEN, CDR2 SYDVKM, per germline. In DNA form, the CDR3 reads TGTGCCAGCAGACCAGCAGGCTATGGCTACACCTTC. The encoded protein is CASRPAGYGYTF.

V and J are TRBV4-3 and TRBJ1-2, with D unresolved. Trimming left V 6 bases short and J 2 bases short, with 10 bases between. There are 13 residues in the CDR3. The germline gives CDR1 LGHNA, CDR2 YSLEER. The CDR3 DNA sequence: TGCGCCAGCAGTCGTGGGAGAAACTATGGCTACACCTTC. Translating gives CASSRGRNYGYTF.

The chain has TRBV28 and TRBJ2-5, with unresolved D. V was cut by 6 bases and J by 3 bases, with 14 bases left in between. Germline CDR1 reads MDHEN; CDR2 reads SYDVKM. CDR3 size: 14 residues. The CDR3 region is CASSLRHVKETQYF. Here the CDR3 DNA reads TGTGCCAGCAGCCTTCGACATGTAAAAGAGACCCAGTACTTC. Full variable domain (remainder filled in from reference TRBV28 and TRBJ2-5): DVKVTQSSRYLVKRTGEKVFLECVQDMDHENMFWYRQDPGLGLRLIYFSYDVKMKEKGDIPEGYSVSREKKERFSLILESASTNQTSMYLCASSLRHVKETQYFGPGTRLLVL.

This clone was recorded only once. The rearrangement links TRBV11-2 to TRBJ1-4; a possible D gene is TRBD1 (5 bases). CDR1 SGHAT and CDR2 FQNNGV come from the germline V gene. Trimming shortened V by 1 base and J by 7 bases, and 13 bases separated the two germline ends. This CDR3 is 15 amino acids long. The CDR3 is CASSLVRGSSEKLFF. The CDR3 DNA is TGTGCCAGCAGCTTAGTAAGGGGCAGTTCTGAAAAACTGTTTTTT.

The chain joins TRBV29-1 to TRBJ1-2; 10 bases match TRBD1. CDR1 and CDR2 (germline): SQVTM, ANQGSEA. CDR3 length: 14 amino acids. Trimming removed 7 bases from V and 8 bases from J; junction bases left unmatched: 13. The CDR3 bases are TGCAGCGACTTATCTCCGGGACAGGGGTTCGGCTACACCTTC. Translation: CSDLSPGQGFGYTF.

The chain couples TRBV7-9 to TRBJ1-5, with D hard to call. CDR1 and CDR2 (germline): SEHNR, FQNEAQ (reference sequence). Trimming left V 5 bases short and J 5 bases short, with 10 bases between. This CDR3 has 13 residues. CDR3 nucleotides: TGTGCCAGCAGCCCCGACTTGCATCAGCCCCAGCATTTT. The encoded protein is CASSPDLHQPQHF.

The chain combines TRBV28 with TRBJ2-5; 9 bases align to TRBD2. The germline V gene has CDR1 MDHEN and CDR2 SYDVKM. The V and J ends lost 3 bases and 4 bases, in that order; junction bases with no gene match: 6. The CDR3 length is 15 residues. CDR3 nucleotide sequence: TGTGCCAGCAGTTTCCCAGCGGGAGGCGGAGAGACCCAGTACTTC. As protein: CASSFPAGGGETQYF. Filled out from reference TRBV28 and TRBJ2-5, the complete variable domain reads DVKVTQSSRYLVKRTGEKVFLECVQDMDHENMFWYRQDPGLGLRLIYFSYDVKMKEKGDIPEGYSVSREKKERFSLILESASTNQTSMYLCASSFPAGGGETQYFGPGTRLLVL.

The genes are TRBV27 and TRBJ2-2, with D unresolved. CDR1 and CDR2 (germline): MNHEY, SMNVEV (reference sequence). V was cut by 6 bases and J by 6 bases, with 17 bases left in between. The CDR3 is 15 residues long. CDR3 coding DNA: TGTGCCAGCAGCTACAGTAACACCCTTCCCGGGGAGCTGTTTTTT. It is translated as CASSYSNTLPGELFF.

This clone was observed a few times. The rearrangement joins TRBV30 to TRBJ2-2; a possible D gene is TRBD2 (5 bases). Per the germline V gene, CDR1 is GTSNPN and CDR2 is SVGIG (reference sequence). The CDR3 is 15 amino acids. Trimming removed 0 bases at V and 3 bases at J, with 11 bases between. The CDR3 DNA is TGTGCCTGGAGTGTAGGACTTCTCGACACCGGGGAGCTGTTTTTT. This translates into CAWSVGLLDTGELFF.

The J gene is TRBJ2-7, the V gene TRBV18; TRBD2 matches 10 bases. With 3 bases clipped from V and 3 bases from J, the junction kept 8 bases outside the gene matches. Germline-derived CDR1 and CDR2 are KGHSH and LQKENI. CDR3 length: 16 residues. The CDR3 DNA reads as TGTGCCAGCTCACCTCCCCGACTAGCGGGCATCTACGAGCAGTACTTC. Translated, it gives CASSPPRLAGIYEQYF.

For the CDR3, the DNA is TGTGCCAGCAGCTTAGGGGTTAGCGGGAGTGATGAGCAGTTCTTC. This encodes CASSLGVSGSDEQFF. This rearrangement joins TRBV7-2 to TRBJ2-1; 9 nucleotides align to TRBD2. Trimming cost V 1 base and J 8 bases; bases outside gene matches: 6. CDR3 length: 15 residues. Per the germline V gene, CDR1 is SGHTA and CDR2 is FQGNSA.